These 8 T cell receptor beta chains share one sample of origin, sequenced in a study of CD8+CD57+ T cells in acquired aplastic anemia. CDR3 and TCR beta VDJ profiling relied on genomic DNA as the template. TCRdb reprocessed the reads via MiXCR and lists one record per CDR3 protein. The sample carries around 190,000 distinct CDR3 sequences, around 60% recorded once. Sequencing was done on a sample of sorted CD4+, CD8+, or CD8+CD57+ T cells (not recorded which) from PBMCs. These receptor sequences come from a human donor in good health.

The rearrangement links TRBV7-9 to TRBJ2-5; D perhaps matches TRBD2 (6 bases). The CDR3 is 14 amino acids. The V gene's germline CDR1 is SEHNR and CDR2 FQNEAQ (reference sequence). Trimming stripped 4 bases from V and 6 bases from J, with 15 bases between. The CDR3 is CASSWWGGKKTQYF. In DNA, the CDR3 is TGTGCCAGCAGCTGGTGGGGAGGTAAGAAGACCCAGTACTTC. The full variable domain, its missing parts supplied by reference TRBV7-9 and TRBJ2-5, is DTGVSQNPRHKITKRGQNVTFRCDPISEHNRLYWYRQTLGQGPEFLTYFQNEAQLEKSRLLSDRFSAERPKGSFSTLEIQRTEQGDSAMYLCASSWWGGKKTQYFGPGTRLLVL.

This chain links TRBV7-9 with TRBJ1-2; possible D gene TRBD1, 5 bases. CDR1 is SEHNR, CDR2 FQNEAQ, per germline (reference sequence). The CDR3 is 15 amino acids. The V end lost 6 bases, the J end lost 4 bases, and 18 bases lay between the germline ends. The CDR3 spells CASRGGTGGLYGYTF. The CDR3 DNA reads as TGTGCCAGCAGGGGAGGGACCGGAGGGCTCTATGGCTACACCTTC.

This clonotype has at least ten counts. V is TRBV12-3 or TRBV12-4 and J is TRBJ2-5; TRBD1 might be the D (5 bases). Between the trimmed V and J ends, which lost 4 bases and 5 bases, there was a span of 8 bases. The length of the CDR3 is 12 residues. CDR3 protein: CASSWTRETQYF. The CDR3 DNA follows: TGTGCCAGCAGTTGGACACGCGAGACCCAGTACTTC.

Ten or more counts support this clonotype. The chain is built from TRBV6-1 and TRBJ2-3; weak D call: TRBD1 (5 bases). Trimming left V 3 bases short and J 3 bases short, with 10 bases between. Germline-derived CDR1 and CDR2 are MNHNS and SASEGT. CDR3 size: 14 residues. CDR3 in amino acids: CASSDRVRTDTQYF. The CDR3 region has the DNA TGTGCCAGCAGTGACAGGGTACGGACAGATACGCAGTATTTT.

The rearrangement joins TRBV20-1 to TRBJ2-7; D is possibly TRBD2 (5 bases). Trimming took off 6 bases at V and 2 bases at J, with 20 bases between the two ends. The CDR3 runs 15 residues. CDR1 and CDR2 (germline): DFQATT, SNEGSKA (reference sequence). CDR3 sequence (DNA): TGCAGTGCCAGCAGCAACGGACGGGAAACCTACGAGCAGTACTTC. Encoded protein: CSASSNGRETYEQYF.

This chain uses TRBV2 with TRBJ1-2; no reliable D call. The germline V gene has CDR1 SNHLY and CDR2 FYNNEI. The CDR3 runs 15 residues. V lost 1 base, J lost 0 bases, and 9 bases lay in between. CDR3 nucleotides: TGTGCCAGCAGTGAAGGCAGAGAAGCTAACTATGGCTACACCTTC. It specifies CASSEGREANYGYTF.

A few counts support this clonotype. The chain employs TRBV7-8 and TRBJ1-2; TRBD1 might be the D (5 bases). From germline, CDR1 is SGHVS and CDR2 FQNEAQ. Deletions cut 0 bases from V and 4 bases from J, with 15 bases between. This CDR3 contains 16 residues. The CDR3 region is CASSLAGGAPGYGYTF. The DNA of the CDR3 is TGTGCCAGCAGCTTAGCGGGAGGGGCGCCTGGCTATGGCTACACCTTC.

As for this clonotype: An end of the junction does not agree with germline; a read error may underlie this. This rearrangement joins TRBV7-6 to TRBJ2-6; D remains ambiguous. Germline loops: CDR1 SGHVS, CDR2 FNYEAQ. This CDR3 is 15 amino acids long. CDR3 bases: TGTGCCAGCAGCTTAACGACCTCTGGGACCAACGTCCTGACTTTC. Amino acids: CASSLTTSGTNVLTF.